One and the same sample provided the 25 T cell receptor beta chains below, sequenced in a study of T-cell memory formation after mild COVID-19. Via MiXCR, TCRdb re-called the 5' RACE reads, giving one row per CDR3 protein. The table shows around 530,000 distinct CDR3 sequences, with about 22% occurring only once. The sample consisted of PBMCs or a T cell subset sorted from them (not recorded which). These receptors were collected from an adult woman who had mild COVID-19 (a few samples of this study predate the infection). Cell type and time point are not known.

The count of this clonotype is one. This chain joins TRBV19 and TRBJ2-3; the D call may be TRBD1 or TRBD2 (5 bases each). Trimming took 7 bases from V and 3 from J, leaving 20 bases between them. CDR3 length: 16 residues. The germline CDR1 and CDR2 sequences are LNHDA and SQIVND (reference sequence). The CDR3 DNA is TGTGCCAGTACCCCTGGGGGAGCCCGTTCTACAGATACGCAGTATTTT. This encodes CASTPGGARSTDTQYF. The full variable domain, its missing parts supplied by reference TRBV19 and TRBJ2-3, is DGGITQSPKYLFRKEGQNVTLSCEQNLNHDAMYWYRQDPGQGLRLIYYSQIVNDFQKGDIAEGYSVSREKKESFPLTVTSAQKNPTAFYLCASTPGGARSTDTQYFGPGTRLTVL.

The chain carries TRBV14 and TRBJ1-6; D not resolved. This CDR3 is built from 16 residues. The V end lost 1 base, the J end lost 8 bases, and 15 bases lay between the germline ends. CDR1 is SGHDN, CDR2 FVKESK, per germline. The CDR3 sequence is CASSQAGFGRDSPLHF. Written as DNA, the CDR3 is TGTGCCAGCAGCCAAGCGGGCTTCGGGAGGGATTCACCCCTCCACTTT.

The V gene is TRBV3-1, the J gene TRBJ2-7; 8 positions agree with TRBD1. This CDR3 contains 14 residues. Germline CDR1 and CDR2: LGHDT and YNNKEL (reference sequence). The V segment lost 4 bases and the J segment 2 bases; nucleotides outside the gene matches: 4. The CDR3 nucleotides read TGTGCCAGCAGCCCCCAGGACAGGGCCTACGAGCAGTACTTC. Protein: CASSPQDRAYEQYF.

The CDR3 sequence: CASSTTGRHGYTF. The CDR3 DNA sequence: TGTGCCAGCAGTACGACAGGGCGTCATGGCTACACCTTC. The V call is TRBV27, the J call TRBJ1-2; 7 nucleotides line up with TRBD1. There are 13 residues in the CDR3. From germline, CDR1 is MNHEY and CDR2 SMNVEV (reference sequence). With 5 bases clipped from V and 6 bases from J, the junction kept 6 bases outside the gene matches.

This chain joins TRBV6-1 and TRBJ2-7, with D possibly TRBD2 on 6 matching bases. Per germline, CDR1 MNHNS and CDR2 SASEGT. The CDR3 is 16 residues long. Trimming removed 2 bases from V and 2 bases from J, with 16 bases in between. DNA of the CDR3: TGTGCCAGCAGTGAAAGTGTAATAGCGGCTACCTACGAGCAGTACTTC. It codes for CASSESVIAATYEQYF.

DNA of the CDR3: TGTGCCAGCAGGATGACTAAAAACACCGGGGAGCTGTTTTTT. It translates to CASRMTKNTGELFF. The V and J genes are TRBV6-4 and TRBJ2-2, with D tentatively TRBD2 (5 bases). The CDR3 spans 14 residues. With 6 bases removed from V and 2 bases from J, the gap between germline ends came to 10 bases. Germline V gene data show CDR1 as MRHNA and CDR2 as SNTAGT.

V gene TRBV5-1 combines with J gene TRBJ2-7, with TRBD2 matching 11 bases. This CDR3 comprises 16 residues. The trim removed 0 bases at V and 5 bases at J, leaving 7 bases unmatched. Germline V CDR1 and CDR2: SGHRS, YFSETQ. Here the CDR3 reads CASSLVLAGGVHEQYF. The CDR3 DNA reads TGCGCCAGCAGCTTGGTTCTAGCGGGAGGAGTGCACGAGCAGTACTTC.

This clonotype has only a few counts. V and J are TRBV27 and TRBJ1-1; TRBD1 matches at 12 bases. V lost 4 bases to trimming and J lost 11 bases; unmatched junction nucleotides: 8. The CDR3 has 14 residues. Germline V CDR1 and CDR2: MNHEY, SMNVEV (reference sequence). CDR3 sequence: CASSSAGTGGYAFF. The CDR3 nucleotides are TGTGCCAGCAGTTCCGCCGGGACAGGGGGCTATGCTTTCTTT.

The chain carries TRBV12-3 or TRBV12-4 and TRBJ2-3; 7 bases agree with TRBD2. J gave up 5 bases and V 6 bases, and 8 bases lay outside the gene matches. CDR3 length: 14 residues. The CDR3 DNA reads as TGTGCCAGCAGAGGGCGGGAGTTGAAAGATACGCAGTATTTT. Translated: CASRGRELKDTQYF.

The chain links TRBV21-1 to TRBJ1-2; TRBD1, as called in the table, went unchecked against the DNA. TRBV21-1 corresponds to a pseudogene. This CDR3 comprises 15 residues. The CDR3 is CASSSRDRGLYGYTF. The CDR3 nucleotides are TGTGCCAGCAGCAGCCGGGACAGGGGGCTCTATGGCTACACCTTC.

This clonotype was picked up a small number of times. The gene calls are TRBV7-9 and TRBJ2-1, with TRBD2 identical over 14 bases. Germline V gene lookup returns CDR1 SEHNR and CDR2 FQNEAQ (reference sequence). The trim removed 5 bases at V and 0 bases at J, leaving 9 bases unmatched. The CDR3 runs to 19 residues. This CDR3 reads CASSPRGTSGSVSYNEQFF. CDR3 in DNA: TGTGCCAGCAGCCCGCGCGGGACTAGCGGGAGCGTCTCCTACAATGAGCAGTTCTTC.

The V gene is TRBV7-9, the J gene TRBJ1-2, with D hard to call. Germline V gives CDR1 SEHNR, CDR2 FQNEAQ (reference sequence). The CDR3 consists of 14 residues. V lost 2 bases and J 5 bases, leaving 12 bases between the germline ends. The CDR3 is CASSLSVGTYGYTF. CDR3 nucleotides: TGTGCCAGCAGCTTAAGTGTAGGAACTTATGGCTACACCTTC.

The CDR3 loop reads CASSYALAGYYEQYF. CDR3 in DNA: TGTGCCAGCAGTTACGCTCTAGCGGGATACTACGAGCAGTACTTC. J is TRBJ2-7 and V is TRBV6-2 or TRBV6-3; 9 bases match TRBD2. Germline CDR1 reads MNHEY; CDR2 reads SVGEGT. This CDR3 has 15 residues. J was trimmed by 3 bases and V by 2 bases; bases with no gene match: 5.

This clonotype was picked up a small number of times. The gene calls are TRBV6-5 and TRBJ1-2; D is uncertain. The CDR3 covers 16 residues. Germline V gene data show CDR1 as MNHEY and CDR2 as SVGAGI. Trimming pared 0 bases from V and 0 bases from J, leaving 11 bases between. CDR3 in amino acids: CASSYSMIDTNYGYTF. The CDR3 DNA is TGTGCCAGCAGTTACTCGATGATAGACACTAACTATGGCTACACCTTC.

This clonotype has a handful of counts. This sequence joins TRBV5-5 and TRBJ2-2, with 11 bases fitting TRBD2. Germline values: CDR1 SGHKS, CDR2 YYEKEE (reference sequence). The CDR3 is 16 amino acids. V lost 4 bases, J lost 4 bases, and 6 bases stayed unmatched. DNA for the CDR3: TGTGCCAGCAGCCTCCTTAGCGGGAGGGGCACCGGGGAGCTGTTTTTT. Amino acid sequence: CASSLLSGRGTGELFF. Combining the CDR3 with reference TRBV5-5 and TRBJ2-2 gives the whole variable domain DAGVTQSPTHLIKTRGQQVTLRCSPISGHKSVSWYQQVLGQGPQFIFQYYEKEERGRGNFPDRFSARQFPNYSSELNVNALLLGDSALYLCASSLLSGRGTGELFFGEGSRLTVL.

At least ten counts were recorded for this clonotype. The chain combines TRBV5-1 with TRBJ1-1; 9 bases match TRBD1. The CDR3 spans 15 residues. J gave up 5 bases and V 4 bases, and 9 bases lay outside the gene matches. Germline V gives CDR1 SGHRS, CDR2 YFSETQ. This chain's CDR3 is CASSDARTGETEAFF. The CDR3 DNA is TGCGCCAGCAGCGACGCCCGGACAGGGGAGACTGAAGCTTTCTTT.

The chain recombines TRBV7-2 with TRBJ2-2; D is unresolved. This CDR3 has 15 residues. Between the trimmed V and J ends, which lost 1 base and 7 bases, there was a span of 13 bases. The germline V gene encodes CDR1 SGHTA and CDR2 FQGNSA. The CDR3 DNA is TGTGCCAGCAGCTTAGGAGCCAGTTCGGGCGGGGAGCTGTTTTTT. The encoded protein is CASSLGASSGGELFF.

The V and J genes are TRBV30 and TRBJ1-4, with D possibly matching TRBD1 (6 bases). The V and J ends lost 5 bases and 8 bases respectively, with 15 bases between them. Germline loops: CDR1 GTSNPN, CDR2 SVGIG (reference sequence). The length of the CDR3 is 13 residues. The CDR3 region is CAWSRDNGEKLFF. In nucleotides, the CDR3 is TGTGCCTGGTCCCGGGACAACGGAGAAAAACTGTTTTTT. The variable domain in full, with the rest retrieved from reference TRBV30 and TRBJ1-4, is SQTIHQWPATLVQPVGSPLSLECTVEGTSNPNLYWYRQAAGRGLQLLFYSVGIGQISSEVPQNLSASRPQDRQFILSSKKLLLSDSGFYLCAWSRDNGEKLFFGSGTQLSVL.

This clonotype occurred a few times. The chain joins TRBV12-3 or TRBV12-4 to TRBJ1-1; possible D gene TRBD1, 5 bases. V lost 5 bases to trimming and J lost 5 bases, with 18 bases between them. CDR3 length: 15 amino acids. The CDR3 region is CASSPRGQGSTEAFF. The CDR3 region has the DNA TGTGCCAGCAGTCCCAGAGGTCAGGGTAGTACTGAAGCTTTCTTT.

This clonotype came up a few times. This chain joins TRBV20-1 and TRBJ2-5, with 9 bases identical to TRBD2. Germline V lookup: CDR1 DFQATT, CDR2 SNEGSKA (reference sequence). The CDR3 consists of 16 residues. V dropped 5 bases and J dropped 2; count of bases not matched to a gene: 12. In DNA form, the CDR3 reads TGCAGTGCTCAAGGGGCCAGCGGGGGGCTACAAGAGACCCAGTACTTC. Encoded protein: CSAQGASGGLQETQYF.

The chain joins TRBV4-1 to TRBJ1-5, with D maybe TRBD1 (6 bases). Germline V lookup: CDR1 MGHRA, CDR2 YSYEKL. The CDR3 has 17 residues. V was pared by 3 bases and J by 0 bases, with 15 bases between. The CDR3 DNA reads TGCGCCAGCAGCCAGGGACCAGGGGCTTATAGCAATCAGCCCCAGCATTTT. Translated, it gives CASSQGPGAYSNQPQHF.

V and J are TRBV7-9 and TRBJ1-1; D is ambiguous. The ends were cut back, 5 bases at V and 2 bases at J, with 12 bases in the middle. In germline, CDR1 is SEHNR, CDR2 FQNEAQ (reference sequence). This CDR3 spans 14 amino acids. As DNA, the CDR3 is TGTGCCAGCAGCGAAAACCGGATCAACACTGAAGCTTTCTTT. Translated: CASSENRINTEAFF.

The chain is built from TRBV24-1 and TRBJ2-2; TRBD2 aligns across 9 bases. J gave up 7 bases and V 4 bases, and 9 bases lay outside the gene matches. The CDR3 covers 16 residues. Germline V CDR1 and CDR2: KGHDR, SFDVKD. The DNA of the CDR3 is TGTGCCACCAGTGAAAATGCGGGGGGGCCCAGCGGGGAGCTGTTTTTT. Residues: CATSENAGGPSGELFF.

The chain employs TRBV24-1 and TRBJ2-3, with 14 bases aligning to TRBD2. The ends lost 4 bases at V and 4 bases at J; junction bases unmatched: 9. This CDR3 has 18 amino acids. Germline CDR1 KGHDR, CDR2 SFDVKD. The CDR3 nucleotides read TGTGCCACCAGTGACCGGAGACTAGCGGGAGGGAGCGCAGATACGCAGTATTTT. It is translated as CATSDRRLAGGSADTQYF.

A few counts support this clonotype. This chain links TRBV6-6 with TRBJ2-5, with D possibly TRBD1 on 6 matching bases. V lost 6 bases to trimming and J lost 4 bases, with 21 bases between them. The V gene's germline CDR1 is MNHNY and CDR2 SVGAGI (reference sequence). The CDR3 sequence is 16 residues long. The CDR3 DNA is TGTGCCAGCAGCCCGATCCTGGGGGCTATAGGAGAGACCCAGTACTTC. As protein: CASSPILGAIGETQYF.